The following is a T cell receptor beta chain sequence with its context. The sample belongs to a study of blood T cell repertoires in COVID-19. Generated by immunoSEQ multiplex PCR, the TCRdb table keeps only in-frame clones and is missing some. This sample carries 110,000 to 150,000 clones, more than 75% of them seen once, and the ten largest clones take about 4%. The sample was peripheral blood. The TCR sequence derives from a man aged 60 to 69 with acute or convalescent COVID-19.

The CDR3 here is CASRSGAGYYNEQFF. The DNA of the CDR3 is TGTGCCAGCAGGTCCGGAGCGGGATACTACAATGAGCAGTTCTTC. V is TRBV6-5 and J is TRBJ2-1, with TRBD2 matching over 7 bases. In germline, CDR1 is MNHEY, CDR2 SVGAGI. The ends lost 6 bases at V and 3 bases at J; junction bases unmatched: 8. This CDR3 region has 15 residues.